The clone carrying this TCR beta chain is a singleton in its sample. Ages ranged from about 18 to 89 years, with residence in approximately 25 US areas. Participants were placed into cohorts based on the clinical history they reported. All recovered Cohort 3 donors got two negative PCRs, got clearance, or saw symptom resolution. The assay was immunoSEQ multiplex PCR, and TCRdb's table has in-frame clones only and misses some. The repertoire holds about 220,000 clones, less than 90% seen once, with more than 2.5% in the top ten. These data come from a study of blood T cell repertoires in COVID-19. Study-level background: Samples of COVID-19 (acute and convalescent) were obtained from the United States, Italy and Spain.

Per germline, CDR1 SGHRS and CDR2 YFSETQ. The germline V and J ends were trimmed by 5 bases and 4 bases, with 13 bases remaining between them. The CDR3 contains 14 residues. This clonotype was obtained from a woman aged 25 to 45 who had recovered from COVID-19. Sequences were obtained from PBMCs or T cells enriched from blood (not recorded which). J is TRBJ2-1 and V is TRBV5-1; D possibly corresponds to TRBD2 (7 bases). Written as DNA, the CDR3 is TGCGCCAGCAGTGGGGGGGCGAAGTACAATGAGCAGTTCTTC. It encodes CASSGGAKYNEQFF.